The T cell receptor beta chain described here comes from a study of T cells after yellow fever vaccination. Findings of the study overall: A large majority of primary-vaccination clones showed up again after the booster (approximately 95% CD4, about 87% CD8). FACS-sorted repertoires could contain abundant clonotypes contaminating from the bulk population.

This CDR3 region has 16 residues. V shed 0 bases and J shed 7 bases, with 18 bases lying between them. Germline CDR1 is LGHNA and CDR2 is YSLEER. Researchers made TCR cDNA using 5'RACE template switching, and this step added a universal primer site and UMIs. TCRdb used MiXCR to reprocess the 5' RACE reads, holding one entry per CDR3 protein. The table lists about 130,000 distinct CDR3 sequences, 8.9% of them singletons. This clonotype turned up a few times. Its antigen is not identified. Sequencing used CD8+ T cells sorted from PBMCs, obtained on the day of the yellow fever booster vaccination. The rearrangement links TRBV4-3 to TRBJ1-1; D is unresolved. The clonotype comes from a man aged 18 to 29 who received the YFV17D yellow fever vaccine. The CDR3 sequence is CASSQDESPGSGEAFF. The CDR3 DNA follows: TGCGCCAGCAGCCAAGATGAGAGCCCCGGATCGGGTGAAGCTTTCTTT.